This T cell receptor beta chain is from a study of human thymus T cells. This CDR3 has 14 amino acids. Per the germline V gene, CDR1 is MNHEY and CDR2 is SVGAGI. With 0 bases removed from V and 2 bases from J, the gap between germline ends came to 6 bases. Produced via immunoSEQ multiplex PCR; TCRdb's table is partial and in-frame only. This repertoire shows fewer than 55,000 clones, 94% found once; its top ten account for roughly 0.13%. Donation came from healthy Finnish infants having corrective surgery for congenital heart defects. The rearrangement uses TRBV6-5 and TRBJ2-3; the D is unclear. This clonotype was sampled from a boy in the first two years of life with a congenital heart defect but otherwise immunologically healthy. Material: blood. CDR3 coding DNA: TGTGCCAGCAGTTACTCATCCCTCACAGATACGCAGTATTTT. Translated, it gives CASSYSSLTDTQYF.